These 30 T cell receptor beta chains share one sample of origin, sequenced in a study of blood T cell repertoires in COVID-19 (dated by TCRdb to 2018 to 2021). The library relied on the immunoSEQ multiplex PCR assay. The source is immuneACCESS, and TCRdb retained only in-frame sequences with V and J called. Part of the clones is not carried over; for the studies checked, unresolved V genes explain less than half of this, and the remainder is unexplained. For this sample the table gives about 96,000 clones, of which around nine tenths were detected only once. The top ten clonotypes cover 4% to 5% of the sample. The sample comprised peripheral blood. The receptors originated from a human donor with COVID-19, enrolled during active disease. The donor label of this sample is uncertain.

In nucleotides, the CDR3 is TGTGCCATCAGTGGCCCCCGCTCCGACAACCGACCAGATACGCAGTATTTT. Residues: CAISGPRSDNRPDTQYF. V is TRBV10-3 and J is TRBJ2-3; D gene uncertain. The CDR3 runs to 17 residues. The germline V gene has CDR1 ENHRY and CDR2 SYGVKD. The V end lost 4 bases, the J end lost 4 bases, and 21 bases lay between the germline ends.

V gene TRBV24-1 combines with J gene TRBJ2-7; TRBD1 matches at 7 bases. The CDR3 runs to 16 residues. The germline gives CDR1 KGHDR, CDR2 SFDVKD. J gave up 2 bases and V 0 bases, and 6 bases lay outside the gene matches. The CDR3 DNA reads as TGTGCCACCAGTGATTTGAATGGGCAGGGGGCCTACGAGCAGTACTTC. Encoded protein: CATSDLNGQGAYEQYF.

The V gene is TRBV19, the J gene TRBJ1-6; a possible D gene is TRBD1 (6 bases). The germline gives CDR1 LNHDA, CDR2 SQIVND (reference sequence). The V and J ends lost 4 bases and 3 bases respectively, with 10 bases between them. This CDR3 has 15 residues. In DNA form, the CDR3 reads TGTGCCAGTAGTACCCGGGACAACTATAATTCACCCCTCCACTTT. Amino acid sequence: CASSTRDNYNSPLHF.

J is TRBJ2-2 and V is TRBV25-1, with D possibly being TRBD2 (5 bases). The CDR3 extends over 15 amino acids. Between the trimmed V and J ends, which lost 8 bases and 1 base, there was a span of 14 bases. Germline lookup yields CDR1 MGHDK and CDR2 SYGVNS. The CDR3 nucleotides read TGTGCCAGCGGGGTGAGGGAGAGGAACACCGGGGAGCTGTTTTTT. Its translation: CASGVRERNTGELFF.

The rearrangement joins TRBV12-3 or TRBV12-4 to TRBJ1-5, with D tentatively TRBD1 (6 bases). The V end lost 6 bases, the J end lost 6 bases, and 9 bases lay between the germline ends. CDR3 length: 12 residues. CDR3 bases: TGTGCCAGCAGGGTCAGGGGTCAGCCCCAGCATTTT. Its translation: CASRVRGQPQHF.

The chain combines TRBV9 with TRBJ2-7, with 10 bases that match TRBD2. V shed 0 bases, J shed 2 bases, and the junction held 5 bases outside the gene matches. This CDR3 has 16 residues. Germline V gene lookup returns CDR1 SGDLS and CDR2 YYNGEE. The CDR3 protein is CASSVAPGTSAYEQYF. The CDR3 DNA is TGTGCCAGCAGCGTAGCCCCCGGGACTAGCGCCTACGAGCAGTACTTC.

The genes are TRBV7-9 and TRBJ2-7; 9 bases are a match to TRBD1. Germline V gives CDR1 SEHNR, CDR2 FQNEAQ (reference sequence). J was trimmed by 3 bases and V by 5 bases; bases with no gene match: 8. CDR3 length: 15 residues. The CDR3 sequence is CASSSAGTGFYEQYF. The CDR3 bases are TGTGCCAGCAGCAGCGCCGGGACAGGGTTCTACGAGCAGTACTTC.

The chain carries TRBV6-5 and TRBJ2-7, with TRBD1 matching 9 bases. The V gene's germline CDR1 is MNHEY and CDR2 SVGAGI. This CDR3 spans 14 amino acids. V lost 6 bases and J lost 0; bases outside the gene matches: 3. CDR3 bases: TGTGCCAGCAGGGACAGGGGCAGCTCCTACGAGCAGTACTTC. Translation: CASRDRGSSYEQYF.

This chain connects TRBV5-4 to TRBJ1-1, with a possible D match to TRBD1 (5 bases). V was pared by 5 bases and J by 1 base, with 12 bases between. This CDR3 has 14 amino acids. The germline V gene encodes CDR1 SGHNT and CDR2 YYREEE (reference sequence). The CDR3 DNA reads TGTGCCAGCAGAGCGGGACGGGGGAACACTGAAGCTTTCTTT. Its translation is CASRAGRGNTEAFF.

About this clone itself: The same CDR3 can be traced to other DNA sequences in this sample. This chain links TRBV20-1 with TRBJ2-2; 11 bases map to TRBD2. Trimming at V came to 3 bases and at J to 7 bases, leaving 1 base not matched to a gene. The CDR3 has 13 residues. CDR1 is DFQATT, CDR2 SNEGSKA, per germline (reference sequence). The CDR3 region has the DNA TGCAGTGCTAGTCTAGCGGGAGGCGGGGAGCTGTTTTTT. It yields the protein CSASLAGGGELFF.

The chain's CDR3 is CATSSGGSGELFF. The CDR3 DNA reads as TGTGCCACGAGTAGCGGGGGTTCCGGGGAGCTGTTTTTT. This chain joins TRBV24-1 and TRBJ2-2, with 9 bases identical to TRBD2. Trimming cost V 10 bases and J 6 bases; bases outside gene matches: 5. CDR1 is KGHDR, CDR2 SFDVKD, per germline. The CDR3 contains 13 residues.

V gene TRBV13 combines with J gene TRBJ2-7; 9 bases are a match to TRBD1. The germline gives CDR1 PRHDT, CDR2 FYEKMQ (reference sequence). J was trimmed by 3 bases and V by 5 bases; bases with no gene match: 5. There are 14 residues in the CDR3. The CDR3 bases are TGTGCCAGCAGCACAGAGACAGGGGGCTACGAGCAGTACTTC. This encodes CASSTETGGYEQYF.

The rearrangement uses TRBV29-1 and TRBJ2-5; D not certain. The V gene lost 5 bases and the J gene lost 0 bases, with 13 bases spanning the gap. CDR1 and CDR2 from the germline V gene are SQVTM and ANQGSEA. The CDR3 has 14 residues. This CDR3 reads CSVYLGQYQETQYF. For the CDR3, the DNA is TGCAGCGTTTATCTGGGCCAGTACCAAGAGACCCAGTACTTC.

This clone was detected ten times or more. The chain carries TRBV6-5 and TRBJ2-1; 13 bases fit TRBD2. CDR3 length: 15 amino acids. Germline loops: CDR1 MNHEY, CDR2 SVGAGI. After removal of 5 bases from V and 10 bases from J, the junction contained 8 bases not matched to a gene. The CDR3 bases are TGTGCCAGCAGTCTGGGACTAGCGGGAACCAGCGAGCAGTTCTTC. Its translation: CASSLGLAGTSEQFF.

CDR3 coding DNA: TGTGCCAGCAGTGACCCAGTTAACTATGGCTACACCTTC. This encodes CASSDPVNYGYTF. V usage is TRBV6-4 and J usage is TRBJ1-2; D remains unclear. The CDR3 has 13 amino acids. Trimming stripped 2 bases from V and 1 base from J, with 5 bases between. In germline, CDR1 is MRHNA, CDR2 SNTAGT.

J is TRBJ2-7 and V is TRBV2; D gene unclear. Trimming pared 3 bases from V and 7 bases from J, leaving 16 bases between. This CDR3 spans 14 amino acids. CDR1 is SNHLY, CDR2 FYNNEI, per germline. In DNA form, the CDR3 reads TGTGCCAGCAGTGAGGGCAGGTATTCGATTGAGCAGTACTTC. It encodes CASSEGRYSIEQYF.

The chain employs TRBV9 and TRBJ1-1; D is uncertain. This CDR3 is built from 13 residues. Trimming took 0 bases from V and 5 from J, leaving 8 bases between them. Germline CDR1 and CDR2: SGDLS and YYNGEE. CDR3 in amino acids: CASSVVTRTEAFF. The CDR3 coding sequence is TGTGCCAGCAGCGTAGTTACGAGAACTGAAGCTTTCTTT. Full variable domain (outside the CDR3, taken from reference TRBV9 and TRBJ1-1): DSGVTQTPKHLITATGQRVTLRCSPRSGDLSVYWYQQSLDQGLQFLIQYYNGEERAKGNILERFSAQQFPDLHSELNLSSLELGDSALYFCASSVVTRTEAFFGQGTRLTVV.

This rearrangement joins TRBV19 to TRBJ1-3; no definite D call. V was clipped by 8 bases and J by 3 bases, with 5 bases between them. Looked up from germline, CDR1 is LNHDA and CDR2 is SQIVND (reference sequence). This CDR3 is built from 11 residues. CDR3 amino acids: CASLFGNTIYF. DNA of the CDR3: TGTGCCAGTCTGTTTGGAAACACCATATATTTT.

This chain uses TRBV6-1 with TRBJ1-6; D remains unclear. Per the germline V gene, CDR1 is MNHNS and CDR2 is SASEGT. Trimming took off 2 bases at V and 7 bases at J, with 6 bases between the two ends. The CDR3 sequence is 13 residues long. As DNA, the CDR3 is TGTGCCAGCAGTGAACGCGAAAATTCACCCCTCCACTTT. As protein: CASSERENSPLHF.

The rearrangement joins TRBV3-1 (or the pseudogene TRBV3-2) to TRBJ2-3; 13 bases align to TRBD2. The V segment lost 4 bases and the J segment 4 bases; nucleotides outside the gene matches: 2. Looked up from germline, CDR1 is LGHDT and CDR2 is YNNKEL (reference sequence). CDR3 length: 15 amino acids. Written as DNA, the CDR3 is TGTGCCAGCAGCCCACTAGCGGGGGGGGCAGATACGCAGTATTTT. It yields the protein CASSPLAGGADTQYF.

The genes are TRBV5-1 and TRBJ2-5; a possible D gene is TRBD2 (6 bases). The CDR3 spans 16 residues. Germline CDR1 and CDR2: SGHRS and YFSETQ. V lost 1 base and J 4 bases, leaving 17 bases between the germline ends. The CDR3 loop reads CASSLMGDSNRETQYF. The CDR3 region has the DNA TGCGCCAGCAGCTTGATGGGGGACTCGAACCGAGAGACCCAGTACTTC. Together with reference TRBV5-1 and TRBJ2-5, the CDR3 gives the full variable domain: KAGVTQTPRYLIKTRGQQVTLSCSPISGHRSVSWYQQTPGQGLQFLFEYFSETQRNKGNFPGRFSGRQFSNSRSEMNVSTLELGDSALYLCASSLMGDSNRETQYFGPGTRLLVL.

The chain couples TRBV10-3 to TRBJ1-5; D is possibly TRBD1 (6 bases). Germline V lookup: CDR1 ENHRY, CDR2 SYGVKD. The ends were cut back, 2 bases at V and 3 bases at J, with 11 bases in the middle. The CDR3 sequence is 15 residues long. The CDR3 is CAISEGQSHNQPQHF. CDR3 nucleotides: TGTGCCATCAGTGAGGGACAGTCCCACAATCAGCCCCAGCATTTT.

The V gene is TRBV6-6, the J gene TRBJ1-2, with a weak D call TRBD1 (5 bases). The CDR3 spans 16 residues. Germline V gene lookup returns CDR1 MNHNY and CDR2 SVGAGI (reference sequence). Trimming cost V 2 bases and J 3 bases, with 16 bases left between them. The CDR3, as DNA: TGTGCCAGCAGTTACGATCCGACAGATCGTTACTATGGCTACACCTTC. Translated: CASSYDPTDRYYGYTF.

J is TRBJ2-3 and V is TRBV7-8; 9 bases align to TRBD1. CDR3 size: 16 residues. V lost 1 base, J lost 6 bases, and 8 bases stayed unmatched. The germline gives CDR1 SGHVS, CDR2 FQNEAQ. CDR3 DNA sequence: TGTGCCAGCAGCTTAGAGGGGGGACAGGGTGGGGATACGCAGTATTTT. Translated, it gives CASSLEGGQGGDTQYF.

The chain couples TRBV9 to TRBJ2-6, with 9 bases aligning to TRBD1. J was trimmed by 4 bases and V by 3 bases; bases with no gene match: 2. The V gene's germline CDR1 is SGDLS and CDR2 YYNGEE. CDR3 length equals 15 residues. The CDR3 DNA reads as TGTGCCAGCAGCGCACAGGGGGCCGGGGCCAACGTCCTGACTTTC. Translating gives CASSAQGAGANVLTF.

CDR3 sequence: CASRLTGWSYNEQFF. CDR3 DNA sequence: TGTGCCAGCCGACTGACAGGTTGGTCCTACAATGAGCAGTTCTTC. V is TRBV2 and J is TRBJ2-1, with TRBD1 as a possible D gene (6 bases). Between the trimmed V and J ends, which lost 8 bases and 1 base, there was a span of 15 bases. CDR1 and CDR2 (germline): SNHLY, FYNNEI. The CDR3 consists of 15 residues.

The rearrangement joins TRBV12-3 or TRBV12-4 to TRBJ2-7, with D maybe TRBD2 (5 bases). The CDR3 contains 13 residues. Trimming pared 6 bases from V and 3 bases from J, leaving 12 bases between. The CDR3 DNA follows: TGTGCCAGCAGCCCGGACGGGAACTACGAGCAGTACTTC. The encoded protein is CASSPDGNYEQYF.

V gene TRBV3-1 (or the pseudogene TRBV3-2) combines with J gene TRBJ1-4; D is perhaps TRBD1 (6 bases). CDR1 and CDR2 (germline): LGHDT, YNNKEL (reference sequence). The CDR3 length is 13 residues. V lost 2 bases, J lost 7 bases, and 8 bases lay in between. CDR3 amino acids: CASSQQGGEKLFF. The CDR3, as DNA: TGTGCCAGCAGCCAACAAGGGGGTGAAAAACTGTTTTTT.

The chain joins TRBV7-9 to TRBJ1-2; possible D gene TRBD1, 5 bases. V lost 1 base, J lost 4 bases, and 13 bases lay in between. This CDR3 has 15 residues. The germline gives CDR1 SEHNR, CDR2 FQNEAQ (reference sequence). The CDR3 bases are TGTGCCAGCAGCTTAGGAGCAGGGCTATTCTATGGCTACACCTTC. It translates to CASSLGAGLFYGYTF.

The chain is built from TRBV29-1 and TRBJ1-2; 7 bases fit TRBD1. V shed 6 bases and J 0 bases; nucleotides not matched to a gene: 4. The CDR3 loop spans 13 amino acids. Germline V lookup: CDR1 SQVTM, CDR2 ANQGSEA. DNA for the CDR3: TGCAGCGTCTCAGGGGGAACTAACTATGGCTACACCTTC. This gives the protein CSVSGGTNYGYTF.